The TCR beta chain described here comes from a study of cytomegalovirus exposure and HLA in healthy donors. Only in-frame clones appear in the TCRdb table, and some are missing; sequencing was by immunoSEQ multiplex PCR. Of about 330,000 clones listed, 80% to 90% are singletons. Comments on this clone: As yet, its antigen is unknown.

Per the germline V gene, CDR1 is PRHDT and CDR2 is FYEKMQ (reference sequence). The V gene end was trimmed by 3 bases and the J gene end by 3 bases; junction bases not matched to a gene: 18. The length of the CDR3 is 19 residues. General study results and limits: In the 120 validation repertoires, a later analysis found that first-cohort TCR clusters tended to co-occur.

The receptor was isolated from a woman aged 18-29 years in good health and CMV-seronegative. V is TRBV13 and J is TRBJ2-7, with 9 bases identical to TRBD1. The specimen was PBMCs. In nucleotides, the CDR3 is TGTGCCAGCAGCTTCCCGAAGGGATTTGGTACGACAGGGGGCTACGAGCAGTACTTC. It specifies CASSFPKGFGTTGGYEQYF.